The 29 T cell receptor beta chains reported below all come from one sample, sequenced in a study of response to subunit inactivated influenza vaccine. Each CDR3 protein is one row after TCRdb ran MiXCR on the RT-PCR reads. The top ten hold 11% of the sample, which has 650,000 to 700,000 distinct CDR3 sequences, 15% to 19% seen once. This sample comprised PBMCs from blood, obtained 12 days after vaccination. The source is a man aged 50 or older who received an inactivated influenza vaccine.

The rearrangement uses TRBV11-3 and TRBJ1-1; D unclear. CDR1 and CDR2 (germline): SGHNT, YENEEA. The CDR3 covers 13 residues. Trimming pared 2 bases from V and 3 bases from J, leaving 7 bases between. The CDR3 loop is CASSLNTHTEAFF. As DNA, the CDR3 is TGTGCCAGCAGCTTAAATACCCACACTGAAGCTTTCTTT. The variable domain in full, completed from reference TRBV11-3 and TRBJ1-1, reads EAGVVQSPRYKIIEKKQPVAFWCNPISGHNTLYWYLQNLGQGPELLIRYENEEAVDDSQLPKDRFSAERLKGVDSTLKIQPAELGDSAVYLCASSLNTHTEAFFGQGTRLTVV.

The chain links TRBV5-4 to TRBJ1-1, with D perhaps matching TRBD1 (5 bases). Per germline, CDR1 SGHNT and CDR2 YYREEE (reference sequence). The V end lost 0 bases, the J end lost 7 bases, and 7 bases lay between the germline ends. CDR3 size: 12 residues. Here the CDR3 DNA reads TGTGCCAGCAGCTTGGCTGACAGTGAAGCTTTCTTT. This codes for CASSLADSEAFF.

The rearrangement joins TRBV10-3 to TRBJ2-3; 9 nucleotides line up with TRBD2. V was clipped by 4 bases and J by 2 bases; unmatched bases: 10. This CDR3 has 17 residues. Germline CDR1 and CDR2: ENHRY and SYGVKD. Here the CDR3 reads CAISAHIAGEDTDTQYF. The DNA of the CDR3 is TGTGCCATCAGTGCCCATATAGCGGGAGAAGACACAGATACGCAGTATTTT.

The rearrangement joins TRBV7-2 to TRBJ2-3; D may be TRBD1 or TRBD2 (5 bases each). Germline CDR1 SGHTA, CDR2 FQGNSA. The CDR3 contains 16 residues. Trimming pared 5 bases from V and 0 bases from J, leaving 15 bases between. CDR3 coding DNA: TGTGCCAGCAGCCCATTGATGAGGGGTAGCACAGATACGCAGTATTTT. Translated: CASSPLMRGSTDTQYF.

This sequence joins TRBV2 and TRBJ2-7; D may correspond to TRBD1 or TRBD2 (6 bases each). V shed 5 bases and J shed 3 bases, with 29 bases lying between them. Germline loops: CDR1 SNHLY, CDR2 FYNNEI. CDR3 length: 19 amino acids. The CDR3 is CASSSLGGLSKKGVYEQYF. In DNA form, the CDR3 reads TGTGCCAGCAGTTCTCTGGGGGGACTCTCAAAAAAGGGGGTCTACGAGCAGTACTTC.

This clonotype was observed a handful of times. The chain carries TRBV5-1 and TRBJ2-1, with 10 bases matching TRBD2. The CDR3 loop spans 15 amino acids. From germline, CDR1 is SGHRS and CDR2 YFSETQ. Trimming cost V 3 bases and J 4 bases; bases outside gene matches: 4. In DNA, the CDR3 is TGCGCCAGCAGCTCCACTAGCGGGAAATACAATGAGCAGTTCTTC. Protein sequence: CASSSTSGKYNEQFF.

The sample holds a few counts of this clonotype. The chain couples TRBV10-3 to TRBJ1-3; 12 bases agree with TRBD1. J was trimmed by 5 bases and V by 6 bases; bases with no gene match: 8. Germline V gene sequence: CDR1 ENHRY, CDR2 SYGVKD. The CDR3 has 16 amino acids. CDR3 amino acids: CAIRTLGQGARNTIYF. In DNA form, the CDR3 reads TGTGCCATCAGGACCCTGGGACAGGGGGCCAGAAACACCATATATTTT.

This clonotype was seen more than once but under ten times. This rearrangement joins TRBV7-9 to TRBJ2-7; weak D call: TRBD1 (6 bases). Trimming pared 6 bases from V and 0 bases from J, leaving 18 bases between. The CDR3 extends over 16 amino acids. Germline CDR1 and CDR2: SEHNR and FQNEAQ (reference sequence). The CDR3 nucleotides read TGTGCCAGCAGTTCCCACACAGGGATCTTCTCCTACGAGCAGTACTTC. Protein sequence: CASSSHTGIFSYEQYF.

The chain combines TRBV20-1 with TRBJ2-1; 8 bases are shared with TRBD2. V lost 0 bases, J lost 0 bases, and 13 bases stayed unmatched. The V gene's germline CDR1 is DFQATT and CDR2 SNEGSKA (reference sequence). This CDR3 is 19 amino acids long. The CDR3 is CSARDRRGAMRSSYNEQFF. As DNA, the CDR3 is TGCAGTGCTAGAGATCGGCGGGGGGCCATGCGGAGCTCCTACAATGAGCAGTTCTTC.

This clonotype appeared a few times. CDR3 amino acids: CASSLLGGLGTDTQYF. The CDR3 region has the DNA TGTGCCAGCAGTTTGTTAGGGGGCTTGGGGACAGATACGCAGTATTTT. The V call is TRBV12-3 or TRBV12-4, the J call TRBJ2-3, with 7 bases matching TRBD1. The CDR3 contains 16 residues. V lost 3 bases and J lost 3; bases outside the gene matches: 9.

The CDR3 here is CASSHRGATYEQYF. The CDR3 nucleotides read TGTGCCAGCAGCCACAGGGGAGCAACCTACGAGCAGTACTTC. The chain has TRBV4-2 and TRBJ2-7; a weak D match, TRBD1 (6 bases). Germline assignment: CDR1 LGHNA and CDR2 YNFKEQ. This CDR3 is 14 amino acids long. The V end lost 3 bases, the J end lost 2 bases, and 11 bases lay between the germline ends.

The V call is TRBV5-4, the J call TRBJ2-3; 9 positions agree with TRBD1. This CDR3 comprises 13 residues. V lost 4 bases to trimming and J lost 4 bases; unmatched junction nucleotides: 1. CDR1 and CDR2 from the germline V gene are SGHNT and YYREEE (reference sequence). CDR3 protein: CASSRDRADTQYF. CDR3 nucleotides: TGTGCCAGCAGCCGGGACAGGGCAGATACGCAGTATTTT.

This clonotype was detected a few times. The CDR3 protein is CASNNPAGAPHEQFF. The DNA of the CDR3 is TGTGCCAGCAACAATCCAGCGGGAGCTCCCCATGAGCAGTTCTTC. The chain links TRBV3-1 to TRBJ2-1; 8 nucleotides agree with TRBD2. The CDR3 has 15 amino acids. V shed 7 bases, J shed 8 bases, and the junction held 13 bases outside the gene matches. The germline V gene encodes CDR1 LGHDT and CDR2 YNNKEL (reference sequence).

This clonotype was found a few times. The rearrangement joins TRBV25-1 to TRBJ2-1, with a possible D match to TRBD2 (5 bases). The V and J ends lost 3 bases and 9 bases respectively, with 12 bases between them. CDR3 length: 13 amino acids. Germline V gene data show CDR1 as MGHDK and CDR2 as SYGVNS. CDR3 nucleotide sequence: TGTGCCAGCAGTGACCACGTAGGGAGTGAGCAGTTCTTC. Protein: CASSDHVGSEQFF.

This clonotype has only a few counts. The chain recombines TRBV5-1 with TRBJ1-1, with TRBD1 matching over 7 bases. The germline CDR1 and CDR2 sequences are SGHRS and YFSETQ. CDR3 length: 15 amino acids. The J segment lost 0 bases and the V segment lost 0 bases, leaving 2 bases of the junction unmatched. The CDR3, as DNA: TGCGCCAGCAGCTTGGCCAGGGGGGTGAACACTGAAGCTTTCTTT. As protein: CASSLARGVNTEAFF.

This clonotype was counted between two and nine times. This chain uses TRBV6-5 with TRBJ2-1; D is perhaps TRBD2 (6 bases). V was shortened by 2 bases and J by 4 bases, with 21 bases between the two germline ends. The CDR3 covers 18 residues. CDR1 is MNHEY and CDR2 is SVGAGI in the germline V gene. CDR3 sequence reads: CASSYTPLVRGNYNEQFF. CDR3 sequence (DNA): TGTGCCAGCAGTTACACCCCCCTAGTCCGGGGGAATTACAATGAGCAGTTCTTC.

This clonotype was seen many times. V is TRBV20-1 and J is TRBJ2-3, with D perhaps TRBD2 (6 bases). CDR1 and CDR2 (germline): DFQATT, SNEGSKA (reference sequence). The CDR3 has 14 amino acids. Trimming took 6 bases from V and 1 from J, leaving 14 bases between them. The CDR3: CSAPPAGRTDTQYF. CDR3 nucleotides: TGCAGTGCCCCCCCGGCGGGGCGCACAGATACGCAGTATTTT.

The chain combines TRBV11-3 with TRBJ2-2, with a possible D match to TRBD1 (7 bases). Germline V gene sequence: CDR1 SGHNT, CDR2 YENEEA. CDR3 length: 15 amino acids. Trimming shortened V by 1 base and J by 4 bases, and 10 bases separated the two germline ends. In DNA form, the CDR3 reads TGTGCCAGCAGCTTAGGACAGGGACTCACCGGGGAGCTGTTTTTT. The encoded protein is CASSLGQGLTGELFF.

This chain connects TRBV4-1 to TRBJ1-6, with a possible D match to TRBD1 (6 bases). Germline assignment: CDR1 MGHRA and CDR2 YSYEKL. V shed 0 bases and J shed 15 bases, with 15 bases lying between them. The CDR3 loop spans 14 amino acids. CDR3 coding DNA: TGCGCCAGCAGCCAAGATGGGCGGGGGGCCCTCCTCCACTTT. This encodes CASSQDGRGALLHF.

This chain links TRBV12-3 or TRBV12-4 with TRBJ2-3; maybe TRBD2 (6 bases). The CDR3 contains 16 residues. Trimming removed 6 bases from V and 1 base from J, with 17 bases in between. CDR3 bases: TGTGCCAGCAGCCCTTTCGCAGGCGGGGGCACAGATACGCAGTATTTT. Its protein product is CASSPFAGGGTDTQYF.

This chain uses TRBV7-9 with TRBJ1-1, with unresolved D. Per germline, CDR1 SEHNR and CDR2 FQNEAQ (reference sequence). V lost 8 bases and J 0 bases, leaving 13 bases between the germline ends. The CDR3 runs 14 residues. CDR3 bases: TGTGCCAGCTTACCTCCCACCCTGAACACTGAAGCTTTCTTT. This codes for CASLPPTLNTEAFF.

The table lists this clonotype with a few counts. The V call is TRBV7-9, the J call TRBJ2-1; 11 nucleotides align to TRBD2. With 1 base clipped from V and 8 bases from J, the junction kept 7 bases outside the gene matches. From germline, CDR1 is SEHNR and CDR2 FQNEAQ (reference sequence). This CDR3 has 16 residues. The CDR3 is CASSLVGLAELDEQFF. As DNA, the CDR3 is TGTGCCAGCAGCTTAGTGGGACTAGCGGAGTTAGATGAGCAGTTCTTC.

The table lists this clonotype with a few counts. This chain joins TRBV10-3 and TRBJ2-1; D may be TRBD1 (5 bases). CDR1 and CDR2 from the germline V gene are ENHRY and SYGVKD. This CDR3 region has 12 residues. V dropped 6 bases and J dropped 7 bases, with 10 bases sitting between them. The CDR3 nucleotides are TGTGCCATCAGCAGTGACAGAAATGAGCAGTTCTTC. It yields the protein CAISSDRNEQFF.

Only a few counts were recorded for this clonotype. The chain uses TRBV7-9 and TRBJ2-5; tentatively, D is TRBD2 (6 bases). Germline V lookup: CDR1 SEHNR, CDR2 FQNEAQ (reference sequence). Trimming stripped 3 bases from V and 4 bases from J, with 15 bases between. CDR3 size: 15 residues. The DNA for the CDR3 is TGTGCCAGCAGCTTCGGAGGGATGACGAGAGAGACCCAGTACTTC. Translating it yields CASSFGGMTRETQYF.

This clonotype was counted between two and nine times. V is TRBV12-3 or TRBV12-4 and J is TRBJ1-3; TRBD1 aligns across 7 bases. V lost 3 bases, J lost 4 bases, and 6 bases stayed unmatched. This CDR3 comprises 15 residues. The DNA for the CDR3 is TGTGCCAGCAGTTTCAACAGGGGTAGAGGAAACACCATATATTTT. Protein sequence: CASSFNRGRGNTIYF.

V is TRBV12-3 or TRBV12-4 and J is TRBJ1-1; no reliable D call. V dropped 1 base and J dropped 3 bases, with 15 bases sitting between them. This CDR3 is built from 16 residues. The CDR3 coding sequence is TGTGCCAGCAGTTTAGGGGTAGGAGTCGGGGACACTGAAGCTTTCTTT. Encoded protein: CASSLGVGVGDTEAFF.

V usage is TRBV6-2 or TRBV6-3 and J usage is TRBJ2-5, with D possibly matching TRBD1 (5 bases). With 4 bases removed from V and 5 bases from J, the gap between germline ends came to 11 bases. The CDR3 covers 13 residues. Germline V gene data show CDR1 as MNHEY and CDR2 as SVGEGT. The chain's CDR3 is CASSSAGWETQYF. The CDR3 DNA sequence: TGTGCCAGCAGTTCGGCAGGGTGGGAGACCCAGTACTTC.

The CDR3, as DNA: TGCGCCAGCAGCTTGACAACAGTGAACACCGGGGAGCTGTTTTTT. This translates into CASSLTTVNTGELFF. V usage is TRBV5-1 and J usage is TRBJ2-2; D gene uncertain. Trimming removed 1 base from V and 1 base from J, with 8 bases in between. This CDR3 has 15 amino acids. Germline loops: CDR1 SGHRS, CDR2 YFSETQ.

The CDR3 DNA follows: TGCGCCAGCAGCCAAGGCGGGGGGACAGGGGCCTACGAGCAGTACTTC. This codes for CASSQGGGTGAYEQYF. The V call is TRBV4-1, the J call TRBJ2-7; TRBD1 agrees at 10 bases. The germline CDR1 and CDR2 sequences are MGHRA and YSYEKL. V shed 1 base, J shed 2 bases, and the junction held 5 bases outside the gene matches. The CDR3 extends over 16 amino acids.